Here is one TCR beta chain with its context. Its antigen remains unidentified. This record belongs to a study of graft-versus-host responses after intestinal transplantation. The CDR3 sequence is 16 residues long. Per germline, CDR1 MDHEN and CDR2 SYDVKM. Trimming stripped 5 bases from V and 4 bases from J, with 18 bases between. Sequencing was performed with immunoSEQ multiplex PCR; in TCRdb, only in-frame clones are kept and a portion is missing. Of over 100,000 clones detected, over 85% appear once; the ten largest clones hold approximately 0.25%. The TCR originated in a human donor who was the organ donor for an intestinal transplant. Sequences were derived from unstimulated CD4+ T cells sorted from spleen or lymph node cells, sampled before transplant. The rearrangement joins TRBV28 to TRBJ1-5; a weak D match, TRBD1 (6 bases). The CDR3 DNA sequence: TGTGCCAGCAGTCCAATGACAGGAAAAGGGAATCAGCCCCAGCATTTT. As protein: CASSPMTGKGNQPQHF.